The 16 T cell receptor beta chains below all came from one sample that was sequenced in a study of T cell repertoires in cytomegalovirus infection. TCRdb itself ran the reads through MiXCR, one entry per CDR3 protein. The data contain 450,000 to 600,000 distinct CDR3 sequences, roughly 10% of them seen just once; the ten biggest clones take up 9.5% to 13%. The specimen sequenced was PBMCs. The receptors shown here come from a human donor in good health (CMV status not recorded). Some clones in this sample may be carry-over from other donors' samples.

This clonotype has ten or more counts. This chain connects TRBV7-2 to TRBJ2-1; D is unclear. With 7 bases removed from V and 0 bases from J, the gap between germline ends came to 10 bases. The CDR3 totals 14 residues. The germline CDR1 and CDR2 sequences are SGHTA and FQGNSA. The CDR3 bases are TGTGCCAGCATACCCTCGAGCTCCTACAATGAGCAGTTCTTC. Amino acids: CASIPSSSYNEQFF.

This clonotype was seen at least ten times. The chain has TRBV4-2 and TRBJ2-7; 10 nucleotides line up with TRBD2. The CDR3 totals 17 residues. J was trimmed by 3 bases and V by 0 bases; bases with no gene match: 8. Looked up from germline, CDR1 is LGHNA and CDR2 is YNFKEQ. This CDR3 is CASSQEKRLAGYYEQYF. CDR3 nucleotide sequence: TGTGCCAGCAGCCAAGAAAAGAGACTAGCGGGCTACTACGAGCAGTACTTC.

The DNA for the CDR3 is TGTGCCATCAGTGCGGGGCCAGGGGGCCGTGGCACTGAAGCTTTCTTT. It translates to CAISAGPGGRGTEAFF. V gene TRBV10-3 combines with J gene TRBJ1-1, with 8 bases fitting TRBD1. The V gene end was trimmed by 4 bases and the J gene end by 4 bases; junction bases not matched to a gene: 11. The CDR3 runs 16 residues. Germline CDR1 reads ENHRY; CDR2 reads SYGVKD.

This clonotype was picked up many times. This sequence joins TRBV28 and TRBJ2-3; the D is unclear. V was trimmed by 7 bases and J by 0 bases, leaving 5 bases between them. Germline values: CDR1 MDHEN, CDR2 SYDVKM. This CDR3 is 12 amino acids long. In DNA, the CDR3 is TGTGCCAGCACTTTTAGCACAGATACGCAGTATTTT. Its translation is CASTFSTDTQYF.

The V and J genes are TRBV20-1 and TRBJ2-1; tentative D call: TRBD2 (7 bases). Germline CDR1 and CDR2: DFQATT and SNEGSKA (reference sequence). The CDR3 covers 16 residues. The ends were cut back, 0 bases at V and 4 bases at J, with 16 bases in the middle. CDR3 nucleotides: TGCAGTGCTAGAGATAGGGGGGGGGGGTTATACAATGAGCAGTTCTTC. This encodes CSARDRGGGLYNEQFF.

This clonotype occurred many times. The chain is built from TRBV27 and TRBJ1-2; 8 bases map to TRBD1. The ends lost 3 bases at V and 4 bases at J; junction bases unmatched: 19. This CDR3 comprises 19 residues. Germline V gene data show CDR1 as MNHEY and CDR2 as SMNVEV (reference sequence). This CDR3 is CASSFSPGQGAIRSYGYTF. DNA for the CDR3: TGTGCCAGCAGTTTTTCTCCTGGGCAGGGGGCTATCCGGAGCTATGGCTACACCTTC.

This clonotype was detected ten times or more. The V gene is TRBV27, the J gene TRBJ1-4; D remains unclear. CDR1 is MNHEY and CDR2 is SMNVEV in the germline V gene (reference sequence). The V gene lost 6 bases and the J gene lost 2 bases, with 13 bases spanning the gap. The CDR3 is made up of 15 amino acids. For the CDR3, the DNA is TGTGCCAGCAGGCCCGGGATTTGGACTAATGAAAAACTGTTTTTT. This encodes CASRPGIWTNEKLFF.

The chain couples TRBV20-1 to TRBJ1-1; D remains unclear. The CDR3 length is 13 residues. The germline V and J ends were trimmed by 2 bases and 4 bases, with 11 bases remaining between them. Looked up from germline, CDR1 is DFQATT and CDR2 is SNEGSKA (reference sequence). CDR3 sequence: CSARRSGTTEAFF. The DNA of the CDR3 is TGCAGTGCTAGACGTTCCGGAACCACTGAAGCTTTCTTT.

There are many counts of this clonotype. The CDR3 spells CASSLGKDRGRYGQPQHF. CDR3 in DNA: TGTGCCAGCAGCTTAGGAAAAGACAGGGGAAGGTACGGTCAGCCCCAGCATTTT. The V gene is TRBV7-8, the J gene TRBJ1-5, with TRBD1 matching 8 bases. V shed 1 base and J 6 bases; nucleotides not matched to a gene: 14. Germline assignment: CDR1 SGHVS and CDR2 FQNEAQ. The CDR3 totals 18 residues.

The J gene is TRBJ1-4, the V gene TRBV28; D may be TRBD1 (6 bases). The CDR3 length is 14 residues. V shed 6 bases and J shed 8 bases, with 16 bases lying between them. Germline assignment: CDR1 MDHEN and CDR2 SYDVKM. In DNA, the CDR3 is TGTGCCAGCAGCCCGAGGGGGGAAAGAGAAAAACTGTTTTTT. This gives the protein CASSPRGEREKLFF.

This clonotype occurred a few times. The CDR3 nucleotides are TGCAGTGCCCAACCGATTGACAGGGTAAATCAGCCCCAGCATTTT. Residues: CSAQPIDRVNQPQHF. The chain has TRBV20-1 and TRBJ1-5, with TRBD1 identical over 7 bases. The V gene's germline CDR1 is DFQATT and CDR2 SNEGSKA (reference sequence). The CDR3 contains 15 residues. J lost 4 bases, V lost 6 bases, and 12 bases had no gene match.

The genes are TRBV4-2 and TRBJ1-2; D is unclear. The CDR3 sequence is 12 residues long. Germline V lookup: CDR1 LGHNA, CDR2 YNFKEQ. Between the trimmed V and J ends, which lost 5 bases and 2 bases, there was a span of 6 bases. CDR3 bases: TGTGCCAGCAGCAACAGAAACTATGGCTACACCTTC. This translates into CASSNRNYGYTF.

This clonotype was recorded at least ten times. The J gene is TRBJ1-1, the V gene TRBV5-6; D is perhaps TRBD1 (6 bases). This CDR3 has 14 amino acids. The germline CDR1 and CDR2 sequences are SGHDT and YYEEEE. Trimming removed 4 bases at V and 3 bases at J, with 13 bases between. CDR3 nucleotide sequence: TGTGCCAGCAGCATGAGGGGGGGGGACACTGAAGCTTTCTTT. Translated, it gives CASSMRGGDTEAFF.

The rearrangement uses TRBV20-1 and TRBJ2-1, with a tentative D call TRBD2 (5 bases). Germline V gene lookup returns CDR1 DFQATT and CDR2 SNEGSKA (reference sequence). V was trimmed by 5 bases and J by 6 bases, leaving 11 bases between them. The CDR3 is 12 residues long. The CDR3 nucleotides are TGCAGTGCTCGGCGGACTGGCAATGAGCAGTTCTTC. Amino acids: CSARRTGNEQFF.

This clonotype was detected many times. This rearrangement joins TRBV19 to TRBJ1-2, with 7 bases lining up with TRBD1. Germline CDR1 and CDR2: LNHDA and SQIVND (reference sequence). With 5 bases clipped from V and 0 bases from J, the junction kept 6 bases outside the gene matches. This CDR3 contains 15 residues. The CDR3 nucleotides read TGTGCCAGTAGTCTCCCGACAGGGACTAACTATGGCTACACCTTC. Translating gives CASSLPTGTNYGYTF. Supplemented by reference TRBV19 and TRBJ1-2, the full variable domain reads DGGITQSPKYLFRKEGQNVTLSCEQNLNHDAMYWYRQDPGQGLRLIYYSQIVNDFQKGDIAEGYSVSREKKESFPLTVTSAQKNPTAFYLCASSLPTGTNYGYTFGSGTRLTVV.

The chain has TRBV10-3 and TRBJ1-1; D is possibly TRBD1 (6 bases). The CDR3 extends over 14 amino acids. Germline CDR1 and CDR2: ENHRY and SYGVKD. The V and J ends lost 6 bases and 1 base respectively, with 12 bases between them. For the CDR3, the DNA is TGTGCCATCAGAGCAGACAGGCGGAACACTGAAGCTTTCTTT. This codes for CAIRADRRNTEAFF.